This TCR beta chain is drawn from a study of HIV-infected patients and healthy controls. Germline lookup yields CDR1 MNHEY and CDR2 SMNVEV (reference sequence). There are 14 residues in the CDR3. The V and J ends lost 9 bases and 6 bases, in that order; junction bases with no gene match: 11. 500 ng RNA was reverse transcribed with alpha and beta constant-region primers. Alpha and beta chain libraries were made separately by chain-specific third strand synthesis with multiplexing indices. Each cDNA molecule was barcoded, and a single primer pair amplified each chain. TCRdb re-called the 5' RACE reads with MiXCR, one entry per CDR3 protein. The sample shows some 6,100 distinct CDR3 sequences, 7.4% of them seen only once. Roughly three months, about 14 weeks, into antiretroviral therapy, follow-up blood was collected. The repertoire came from unfractionated whole blood and reflected all unsorted peripheral T cells.

This clonotype was found many times. The chain combines TRBV27 with TRBJ2-1; TRBD1 agrees at 7 bases. This receptor was taken from an adult with HIV infection. Sequenced here: blood, sampled during antiretroviral therapy. The CDR3 nucleotides read TGTGCCAGTCGCAGGGGGACCTCATTCAATGAGCAGTTCTTC. It codes for CASRRGTSFNEQFF.